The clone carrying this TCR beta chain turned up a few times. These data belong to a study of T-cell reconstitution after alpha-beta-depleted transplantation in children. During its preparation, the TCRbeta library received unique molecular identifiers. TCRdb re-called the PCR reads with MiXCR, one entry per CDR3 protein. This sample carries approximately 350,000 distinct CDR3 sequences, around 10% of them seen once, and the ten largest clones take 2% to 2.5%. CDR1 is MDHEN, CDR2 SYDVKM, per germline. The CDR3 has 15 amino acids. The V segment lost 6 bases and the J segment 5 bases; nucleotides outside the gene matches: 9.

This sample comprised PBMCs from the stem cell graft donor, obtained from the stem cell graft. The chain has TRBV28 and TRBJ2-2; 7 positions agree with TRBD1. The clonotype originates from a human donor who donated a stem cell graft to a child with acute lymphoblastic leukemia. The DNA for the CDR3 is TGTGCCAGCAGCCGTCCCAGGGGACAGACCGGGGAGCTGTTTTTT. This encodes CASSRPRGQTGELFF.